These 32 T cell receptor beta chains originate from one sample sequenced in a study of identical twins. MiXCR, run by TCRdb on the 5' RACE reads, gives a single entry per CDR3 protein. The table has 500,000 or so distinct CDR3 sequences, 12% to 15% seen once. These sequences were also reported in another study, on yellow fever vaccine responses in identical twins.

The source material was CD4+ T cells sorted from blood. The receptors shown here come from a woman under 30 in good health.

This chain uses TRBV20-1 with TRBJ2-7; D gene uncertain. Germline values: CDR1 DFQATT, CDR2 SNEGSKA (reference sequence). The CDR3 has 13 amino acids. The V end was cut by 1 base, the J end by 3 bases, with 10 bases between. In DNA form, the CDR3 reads TGCAGTGCTAGAGGCATGGAAGACTACGAGCAGTACTTC. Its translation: CSARGMEDYEQYF.

CDR3 sequence: CASSLRRGEQFF. CDR3 nucleotide sequence: TGCGCCAGCAGCTTAAGGCGAGGGGAGCAGTTCTTC. The chain carries TRBV5-1 and TRBJ2-1, with D possibly TRBD2 on 5 matching bases. This CDR3 contains 12 residues. From germline, CDR1 is SGHRS and CDR2 YFSETQ. V was shortened by 2 bases and J by 10 bases, with 10 bases between the two germline ends.

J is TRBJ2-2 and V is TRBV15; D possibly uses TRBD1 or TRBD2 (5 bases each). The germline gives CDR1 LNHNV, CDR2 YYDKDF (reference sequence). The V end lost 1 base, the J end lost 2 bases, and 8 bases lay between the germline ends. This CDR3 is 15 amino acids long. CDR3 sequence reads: CATSRAGRNTGELFF. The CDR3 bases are TGTGCCACCAGCAGAGCGGGACGAAACACCGGGGAGCTGTTTTTT. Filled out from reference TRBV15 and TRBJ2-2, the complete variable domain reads DAMVIQNPRYQVTQFGKPVTLSCSQTLNHNVMYWYQQKSSQAPKLLFHYYDKDFNNEADTPDNFQSRRPNTSFCFLDIRSPGLGDTAMYLCATSRAGRNTGELFFGEGSRLTVL.

CDR3 nucleotides: TGTGCCAGCAGCCATGGGACTAGCGGAGATACGCAGTATTTT. Protein: CASSHGTSGDTQYF. The rearrangement joins TRBV7-3 to TRBJ2-3; 11 nucleotides line up with TRBD2. This CDR3 is built from 14 residues. CDR1 is SGHTA, CDR2 FQGTGA, per germline. Trimming took 5 bases from V and 5 from J; bases not matched to a gene: 3.

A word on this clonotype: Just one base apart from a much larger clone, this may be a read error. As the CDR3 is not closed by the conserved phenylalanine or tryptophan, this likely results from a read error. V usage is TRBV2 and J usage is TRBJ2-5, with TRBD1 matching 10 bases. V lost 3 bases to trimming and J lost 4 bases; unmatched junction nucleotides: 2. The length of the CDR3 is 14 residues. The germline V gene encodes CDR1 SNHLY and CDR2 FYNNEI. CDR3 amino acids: CASSEGTGVETQYY. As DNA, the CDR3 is TGTGCCAGCAGTGAGGGGACAGGGGTAGAGACCCAGTACTAC.

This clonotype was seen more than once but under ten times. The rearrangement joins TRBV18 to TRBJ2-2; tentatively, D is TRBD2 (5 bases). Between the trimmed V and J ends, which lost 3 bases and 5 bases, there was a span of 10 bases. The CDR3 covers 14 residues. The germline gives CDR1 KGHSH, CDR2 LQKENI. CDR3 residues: CASSPLGVTGELFF. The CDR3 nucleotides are TGTGCCAGCTCACCCCTCGGGGTTACCGGGGAGCTGTTTTTT. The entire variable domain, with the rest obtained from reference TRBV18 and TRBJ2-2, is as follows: NAGVMQNPRHLVRRRGQEARLRCSPMKGHSHVYWYRQLPEEGLKFMVYLQKENIIDESGMPKERFSAEFPKEGPSILRIQQVVRGDSAAYFCASSPLGVTGELFFGEGSRLTVL.

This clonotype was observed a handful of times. CDR3 nucleotide sequence: TGTGCCAGCAGACTTCAGGGGACGTGGGGCGGGGAGCTGTTTTTT. It translates to CASRLQGTWGGELFF. This chain links TRBV28 with TRBJ2-2; D may be TRBD1 (6 bases). The germline V gene has CDR1 MDHEN and CDR2 SYDVKM. This CDR3 has 15 residues. Trimming shortened V by 6 bases and J by 7 bases, and 18 bases separated the two germline ends. The full variable domain, with the rest looked up from reference TRBV28 and TRBJ2-2, is DVKVTQSSRYLVKRTGEKVFLECVQDMDHENMFWYRQDPGLGLRLIYFSYDVKMKEKGDIPEGYSVSREKKERFSLILESASTNQTSMYLCASRLQGTWGGELFFGEGSRLTVL.

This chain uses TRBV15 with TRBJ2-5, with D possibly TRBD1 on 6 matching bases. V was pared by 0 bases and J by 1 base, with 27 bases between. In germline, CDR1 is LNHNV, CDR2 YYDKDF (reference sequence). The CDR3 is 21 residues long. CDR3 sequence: CATSRDTMGQGTWTVQETQYF. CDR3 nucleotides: TGTGCCACCAGCAGAGATACCATGGGACAAGGAACTTGGACCGTCCAAGAGACCCAGTACTTC.

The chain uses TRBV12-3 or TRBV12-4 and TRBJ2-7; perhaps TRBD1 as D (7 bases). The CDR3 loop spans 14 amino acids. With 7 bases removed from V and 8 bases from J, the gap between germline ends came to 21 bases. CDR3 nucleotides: TGTGCCAGCACCCGTGCCAGGGGGAGGCACAAGCAGTACTTC. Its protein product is CASTRARGRHKQYF.

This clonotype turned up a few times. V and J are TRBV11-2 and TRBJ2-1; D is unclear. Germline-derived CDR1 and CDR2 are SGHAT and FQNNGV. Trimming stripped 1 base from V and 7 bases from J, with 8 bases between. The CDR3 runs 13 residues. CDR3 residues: CASSLVQANEQFF. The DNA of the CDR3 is TGTGCCAGCAGCTTAGTTCAGGCGAATGAGCAGTTCTTC. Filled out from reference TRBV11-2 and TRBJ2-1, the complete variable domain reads EAGVAQSPRYKIIEKRQSVAFWCNPISGHATLYWYQQILGQGPKLLIQFQNNGVVDDSQLPKDRFSAERLKGVDSTLKIQPAKLEDSAVYLCASSLVQANEQFFGPGTRLTVL.

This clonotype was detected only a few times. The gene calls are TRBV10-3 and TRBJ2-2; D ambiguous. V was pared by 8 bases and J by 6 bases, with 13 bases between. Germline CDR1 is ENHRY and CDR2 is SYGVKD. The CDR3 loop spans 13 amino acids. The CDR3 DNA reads TGTGCCATCGAAGGGTCGCGGTCCGGGGAGCTGTTTTTT. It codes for CAIEGSRSGELFF.

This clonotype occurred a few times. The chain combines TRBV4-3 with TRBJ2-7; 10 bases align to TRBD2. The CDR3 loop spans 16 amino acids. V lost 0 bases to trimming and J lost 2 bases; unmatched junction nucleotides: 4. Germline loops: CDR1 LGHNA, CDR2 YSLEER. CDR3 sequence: CASSQDWTSGTYEQYF. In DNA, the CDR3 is TGCGCCAGCAGCCAAGATTGGACTAGCGGCACCTACGAGCAGTACTTC.

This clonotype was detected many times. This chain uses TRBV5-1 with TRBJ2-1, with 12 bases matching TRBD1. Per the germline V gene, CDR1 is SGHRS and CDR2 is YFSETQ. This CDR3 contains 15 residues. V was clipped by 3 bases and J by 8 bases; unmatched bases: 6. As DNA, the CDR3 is TGCGCCAGCAGCTCAACGGGACAGGGGGCTGATGAGCAGTTCTTC. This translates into CASSSTGQGADEQFF.

The CDR3 DNA sequence: TGTGCCAGCAGCTCCCTTTTCGTCGGGGGTACACCCGAGCAGTACTTC. This gives the protein CASSSLFVGGTPEQYF. The chain recombines TRBV7-2 with TRBJ2-7, with D perhaps TRBD2 (6 bases). Germline V lookup: CDR1 SGHTA, CDR2 FQGNSA. The CDR3 covers 16 residues. Trimming removed 4 bases from V and 6 bases from J, with 22 bases in between.

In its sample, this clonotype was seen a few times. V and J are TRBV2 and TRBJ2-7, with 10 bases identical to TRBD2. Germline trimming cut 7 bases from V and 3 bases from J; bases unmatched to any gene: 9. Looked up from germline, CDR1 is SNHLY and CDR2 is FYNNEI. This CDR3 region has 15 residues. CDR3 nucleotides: TGTGCCAGCAAGTTGTATAGCGGGAGGCTCTACGAGCAGTACTTC. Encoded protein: CASKLYSGRLYEQYF.

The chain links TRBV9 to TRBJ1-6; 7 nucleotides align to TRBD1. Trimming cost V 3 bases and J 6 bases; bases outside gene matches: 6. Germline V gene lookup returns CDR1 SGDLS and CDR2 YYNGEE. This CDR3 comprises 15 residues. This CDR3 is CASSDRQGGNSPLHF. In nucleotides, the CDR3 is TGTGCCAGCAGCGACCGACAGGGAGGTAATTCACCCCTCCACTTT.

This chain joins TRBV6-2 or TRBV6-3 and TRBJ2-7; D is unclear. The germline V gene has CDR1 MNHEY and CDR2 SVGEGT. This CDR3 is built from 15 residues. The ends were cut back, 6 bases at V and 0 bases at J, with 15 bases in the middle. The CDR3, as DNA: TGTGCCAGCAGATCTCCCGGGTCTAGCTCCTACGAGCAGTACTTC. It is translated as CASRSPGSSSYEQYF.

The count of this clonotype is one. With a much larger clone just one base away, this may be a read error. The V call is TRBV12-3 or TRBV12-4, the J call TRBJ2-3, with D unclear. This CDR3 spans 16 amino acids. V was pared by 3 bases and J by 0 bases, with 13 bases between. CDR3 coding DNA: TGTGCCAGCAGTTTCATGCGGAAGAAAAGCACAGATACGCAGTATTTT. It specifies CASSFMRKKSTDTQYF.

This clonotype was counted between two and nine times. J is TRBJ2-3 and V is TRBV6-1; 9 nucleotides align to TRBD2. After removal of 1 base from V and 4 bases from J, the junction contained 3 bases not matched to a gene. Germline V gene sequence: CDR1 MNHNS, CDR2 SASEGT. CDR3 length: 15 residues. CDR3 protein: CASSEVAGVADTQYF. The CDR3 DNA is TGTGCCAGCAGTGAAGTAGCGGGGGTTGCAGATACGCAGTATTTT.

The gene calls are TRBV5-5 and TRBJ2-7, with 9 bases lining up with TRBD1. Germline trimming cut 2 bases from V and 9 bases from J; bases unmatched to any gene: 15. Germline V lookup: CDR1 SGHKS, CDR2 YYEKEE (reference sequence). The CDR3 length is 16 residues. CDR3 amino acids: CASSLWETGGTRVQYF. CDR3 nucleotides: TGTGCCAGCAGCTTATGGGAGACAGGGGGAACGAGAGTGCAGTACTTC.

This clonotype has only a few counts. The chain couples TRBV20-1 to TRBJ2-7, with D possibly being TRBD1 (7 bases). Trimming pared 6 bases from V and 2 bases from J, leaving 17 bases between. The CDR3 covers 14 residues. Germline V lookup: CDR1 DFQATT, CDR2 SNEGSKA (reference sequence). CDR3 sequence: CSASGVRGPYEQYF. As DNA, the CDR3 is TGCAGTGCCTCGGGGGTTAGGGGGCCCTACGAGCAGTACTTC.

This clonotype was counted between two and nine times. The CDR3 protein is CSAPSGQGVWNEQFF. The CDR3 DNA reads as TGCAGTGCTCCCTCAGGACAGGGAGTTTGGAATGAGCAGTTCTTC. The V and J genes are TRBV20-1 and TRBJ2-1; 8 positions match TRBD1. J lost 7 bases, V lost 5 bases, and 13 bases had no gene match. The length of the CDR3 is 15 residues. CDR1 is DFQATT, CDR2 SNEGSKA, per germline (reference sequence).

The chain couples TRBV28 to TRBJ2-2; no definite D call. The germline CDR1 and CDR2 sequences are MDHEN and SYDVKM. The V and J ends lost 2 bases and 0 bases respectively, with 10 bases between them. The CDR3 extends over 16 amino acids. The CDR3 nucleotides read TGTGCCAGCAGTTTAGAGACACATACGAACACCGGGGAGCTGTTTTTT. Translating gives CASSLETHTNTGELFF.

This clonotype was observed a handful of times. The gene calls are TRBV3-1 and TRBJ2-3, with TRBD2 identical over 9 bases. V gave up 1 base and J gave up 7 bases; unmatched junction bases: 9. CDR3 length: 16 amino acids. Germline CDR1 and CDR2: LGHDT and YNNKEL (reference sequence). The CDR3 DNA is TGTGCCAGCAGCCAAGGGTCCGCTAGCGGGGCATATACGCAGTATTTT. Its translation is CASSQGSASGAYTQYF.

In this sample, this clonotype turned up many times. In nucleotides, the CDR3 is TGCGCCAGCAGCTCGGGGGACAGGGTTGATCAGCCCCAGCATTTT. This gives the protein CASSSGDRVDQPQHF. The chain carries TRBV5-1 and TRBJ1-5; 9 bases match TRBD1. The CDR3 totals 15 residues. Trimming cost V 3 bases and J 5 bases; bases outside gene matches: 6. Looked up from germline, CDR1 is SGHRS and CDR2 is YFSETQ.

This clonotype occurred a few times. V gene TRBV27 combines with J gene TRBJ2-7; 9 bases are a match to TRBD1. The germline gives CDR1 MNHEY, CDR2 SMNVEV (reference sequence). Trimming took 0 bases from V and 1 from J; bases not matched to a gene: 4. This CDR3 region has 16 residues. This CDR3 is CASSLSGQGRSYEQYF. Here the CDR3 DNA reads TGTGCCAGCAGTTTATCGGGACAGGGAAGATCCTACGAGCAGTACTTC.

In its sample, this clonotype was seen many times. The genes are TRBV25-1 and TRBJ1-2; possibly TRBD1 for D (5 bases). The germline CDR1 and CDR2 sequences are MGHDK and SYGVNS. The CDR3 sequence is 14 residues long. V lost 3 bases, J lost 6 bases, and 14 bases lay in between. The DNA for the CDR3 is TGTGCCAGCAGTGAGACAGAATTTATGAATGGCTACACCTTC. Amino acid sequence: CASSETEFMNGYTF.

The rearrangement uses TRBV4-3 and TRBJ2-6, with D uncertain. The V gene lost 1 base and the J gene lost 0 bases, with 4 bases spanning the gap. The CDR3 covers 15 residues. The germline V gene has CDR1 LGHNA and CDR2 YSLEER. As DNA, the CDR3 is TGCGCCAGCAGCCAAGGATACTCTGGGGCCAACGTCCTGACTTTC. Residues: CASSQGYSGANVLTF.

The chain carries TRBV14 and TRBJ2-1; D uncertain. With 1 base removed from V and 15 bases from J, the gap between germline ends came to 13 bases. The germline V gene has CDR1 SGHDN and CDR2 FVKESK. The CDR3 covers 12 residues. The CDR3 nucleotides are TGTGCCAGCAGCCAAGTGCCCCAGAATCCGTTCTTC. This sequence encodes CASSQVPQNPFF.

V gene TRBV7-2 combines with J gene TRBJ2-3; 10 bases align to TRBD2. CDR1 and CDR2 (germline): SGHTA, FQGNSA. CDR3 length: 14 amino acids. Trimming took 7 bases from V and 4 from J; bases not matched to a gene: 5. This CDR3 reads CASISSGGADTQYF. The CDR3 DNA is TGTGCCAGCATATCCAGCGGGGGGGCAGATACGCAGTATTTT.

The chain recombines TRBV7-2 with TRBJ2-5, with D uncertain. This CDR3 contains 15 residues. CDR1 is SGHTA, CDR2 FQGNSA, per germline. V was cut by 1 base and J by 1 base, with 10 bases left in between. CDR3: CASSLVLPPQETQYF. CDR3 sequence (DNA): TGTGCCAGCAGCTTAGTTCTACCCCCCCAAGAGACCCAGTACTTC.

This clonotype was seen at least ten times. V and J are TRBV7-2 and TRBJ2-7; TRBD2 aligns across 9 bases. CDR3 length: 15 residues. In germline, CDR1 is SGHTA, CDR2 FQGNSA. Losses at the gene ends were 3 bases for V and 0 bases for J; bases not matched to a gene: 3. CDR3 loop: CASSLAGGSSYEQYF. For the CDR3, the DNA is TGTGCCAGCAGCTTGGCGGGAGGGAGCTCCTACGAGCAGTACTTC. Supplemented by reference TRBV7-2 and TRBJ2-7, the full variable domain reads GAGVSQSPSNKVTEKGKDVELRCDPISGHTALYWYRQSLGQGLEFLIYFQGNSAPDKSGLPSDRFSAERTGGSVSTLTIQRTQQEDSAVYLCASSLAGGSSYEQYFGPGTRLTVT.